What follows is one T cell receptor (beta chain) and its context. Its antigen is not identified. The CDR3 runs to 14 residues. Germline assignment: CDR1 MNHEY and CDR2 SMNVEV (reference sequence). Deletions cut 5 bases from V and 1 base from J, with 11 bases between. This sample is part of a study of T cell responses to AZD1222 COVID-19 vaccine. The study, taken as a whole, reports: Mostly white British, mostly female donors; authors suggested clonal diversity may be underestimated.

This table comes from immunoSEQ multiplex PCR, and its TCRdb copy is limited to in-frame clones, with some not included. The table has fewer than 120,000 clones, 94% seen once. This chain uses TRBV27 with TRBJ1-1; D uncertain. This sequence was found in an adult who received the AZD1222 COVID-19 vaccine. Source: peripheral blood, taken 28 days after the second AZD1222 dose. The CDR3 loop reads CASSPLTPNTEAFF. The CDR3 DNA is TGTGCCAGCAGTCCCCTAACACCGAACACTGAAGCTTTCTTT.